The 18 T cell receptor beta chains given below trace back to one sample, sequenced in a study of blood T cell repertoires in COVID-19 (dated by TCRdb to the early 2020s). The library was prepared using the immunoSEQ multiplex PCR assay. The immuneACCESS repertoire file appears here via TCRdb, limited to in-frame rearrangements. These files lack a portion of the clones; in checked studies, under half of the deficit traces to unresolved V genes, and the cause of the others is not known. The sample table holds about 160,000 clones, of which approximately 90% were seen once. The top ten hold 10% of the sample. Sequencing was carried out using peripheral blood. These receptors came from an older woman with COVID-19, enrolled during active disease.

The chain is built from TRBV5-6 and TRBJ1-2, with D maybe TRBD1 (6 bases). Trimming removed 1 base at V and 0 bases at J, with 10 bases between. Germline CDR1 reads SGHDT; CDR2 reads YYEEEE. This CDR3 contains 15 residues. CDR3 region: CASSLSRGSNYGYTF. The CDR3 coding sequence is TGTGCCAGCAGCTTGAGCAGGGGCTCTAACTATGGCTACACCTTC.

The chain is built from TRBV5-1 and TRBJ2-7; the match to TRBD1 covers 9 bases. Germline CDR1 reads SGHRS; CDR2 reads YFSETQ. CDR3 length: 14 residues. V shed 4 bases and J 3 bases; nucleotides not matched to a gene: 5. The CDR3 here is CASSLPGQGYEQYF. The CDR3 nucleotides are TGCGCCAGCAGCCTACCGGGACAGGGCTACGAGCAGTACTTC.

This clone was counted a single time. The DNA of the CDR3 is TGTGCCAGCAGCTTTAACGTGTTGGGACAGGGGGATACGCAGTATTTT. Amino acid sequence: CASSFNVLGQGDTQYF. This sequence joins TRBV7-9 and TRBJ2-3; 10 nucleotides align to TRBD1. The CDR3 loop spans 16 amino acids. Unmatched junction bases numbered 9, after V lost 3 bases and J lost 6 bases. Germline V gene sequence: CDR1 SEHNR, CDR2 FQNEAQ (reference sequence). The full variable domain, rest sourced from reference TRBV7-9 and TRBJ2-3, is DTGVSQNPRHKITKRGQNVTFRCDPISEHNRLYWYRQTLGQGPEFLTYFQNEAQLEKSRLLSDRFSAERPKGSFSTLEIQRTEQGDSAMYLCASSFNVLGQGDTQYFGPGTRLTVL.

The chain uses TRBV3-1 (or the pseudogene TRBV3-2) and TRBJ2-1; 7 bases match TRBD1. The CDR3 length is 14 residues. Germline CDR1 and CDR2: LGHDT and YNNKEL (reference sequence). V gave up 0 bases and J gave up 15 bases; unmatched junction bases: 11. CDR3 sequence reads: CASSQEGGIARAFF. The CDR3 coding sequence is TGTGCCAGCAGCCAAGAAGGGGGCATCGCAAGGGCGTTCTTC.

The rearrangement uses TRBV5-4 and TRBJ2-1; 11 nucleotides match TRBD2. The CDR3 covers 16 residues. The V gene's germline CDR1 is SGHNT and CDR2 YYREEE (reference sequence). Trimming took 0 bases from V and 4 from J; bases not matched to a gene: 3. DNA for the CDR3: TGTGCCAGCAGCTTGGGCGGGACTAGCGGTTACAATGAGCAGTTCTTC. Protein sequence: CASSLGGTSGYNEQFF.

The V call is TRBV2, the J call TRBJ2-5, with 14 bases aligning to TRBD2. J lost 4 bases, V lost 2 bases, and 3 bases had no gene match. The CDR3 has 16 residues. The V gene's germline CDR1 is SNHLY and CDR2 FYNNEI. CDR3 in DNA: TGTGCCAGCAGTGAAAGACTAGCGGGGGGGTCAGAGACCCAGTACTTC. Amino acid sequence: CASSERLAGGSETQYF.

This clone was picked up a small number of times. This rearrangement joins TRBV20-1 to TRBJ2-7; no clear D. The CDR3 consists of 11 residues. The germline V gene has CDR1 DFQATT and CDR2 SNEGSKA (reference sequence). The ends were cut back, 2 bases at V and 4 bases at J, with 6 bases in the middle. This CDR3 reads CSARTGYEQYF. DNA of the CDR3: TGCAGTGCTAGAACGGGTTACGAGCAGTACTTC.

The V and J genes are TRBV9 and TRBJ1-4; perhaps TRBD1 as D (5 bases). The CDR3 totals 17 residues. CDR1 and CDR2 (germline): SGDLS, YYNGEE. The V gene lost 0 bases and the J gene lost 3 bases, with 15 bases spanning the gap. CDR3 bases: TGTGCCAGCAGCGTAGACGGAGGGGCCTGGTCTAATGAAAAACTGTTTTTT. Protein: CASSVDGGAWSNEKLFF.

CDR3 in amino acids: CASTGSPEGMNTEAFF. In nucleotides, the CDR3 is TGTGCCAGCACGGGGAGCCCAGAGGGCATGAACACTGAAGCTTTCTTT. The chain is built from TRBV21-1 and TRBJ1-1. TRBV21-1 is reported as a pseudogene. The CDR3 is made up of 16 amino acids.

The V call is TRBV10-1, the J call TRBJ2-3, with 7 bases identical to TRBD2. Per the germline V gene, CDR1 is WNHNN and CDR2 is SYGVQD (reference sequence). The CDR3 is 15 residues long. V trimming: 4 bases; J trimming: 1 base; junction bases outside the gene matches: 5. The CDR3 reads CASSASGARTDTQYF. For the CDR3, the DNA is TGCGCCAGCAGTGCCAGCGGGGCCCGCACAGATACGCAGTATTTT.

This rearrangement joins TRBV6-4 to TRBJ1-1, with 8 bases aligning to TRBD1. Germline loops: CDR1 MRHNA, CDR2 SNTAGT. The ends lost 4 bases at V and 3 bases at J; junction bases unmatched: 7. The CDR3 is made up of 15 amino acids. CDR3 in amino acids: CASSAGQGGYTEAFF. DNA for the CDR3: TGTGCCAGCAGTGCAGGACAGGGAGGGTACACTGAAGCTTTCTTT.

The rearrangement uses TRBV3-1 (or the pseudogene TRBV3-2) and TRBJ2-5, with D perhaps matching TRBD2 (6 bases). The V end was cut by 3 bases, the J end by 5 bases, with 22 bases between. Germline V lookup: CDR1 LGHDT, CDR2 YNNKEL (reference sequence). The length of the CDR3 is 17 residues. The CDR3 bases are TGTGCCAGCAGCCAGGCGGAGGGGACCAGACTACGGGAGACCCAGTACTTC. Residues: CASSQAEGTRLRETQYF.

This sequence joins TRBV11-2 and TRBJ2-7, with D possibly matching TRBD2 (6 bases). The CDR3 contains 14 residues. V lost 6 bases, J lost 3 bases, and 15 bases lay in between. Germline V CDR1 and CDR2: SGHAT, FQNNGV. In nucleotides, the CDR3 is TGTGCCAGCAGAAACAATCCGGGAGACTACGAGCAGTACTTC. Translating it yields CASRNNPGDYEQYF.

The rearrangement uses TRBV20-1 and TRBJ1-2; D is perhaps TRBD1 (5 bases). Germline-derived CDR1 and CDR2 are DFQATT and SNEGSKA (reference sequence). The germline V and J ends were trimmed by 3 bases and 7 bases, with 21 bases remaining between them. CDR3 length: 15 amino acids. CDR3 loop: CSASRQSQGLGGYTF. The CDR3 nucleotides read TGCAGTGCTAGTCGCCAGAGCCAGGGACTGGGTGGCTACACCTTC.

This rearrangement joins TRBV7-2 to TRBJ1-4, with 8 bases fitting TRBD1. Germline V CDR1 and CDR2: SGHTA, FQGNSA. CDR3 size: 15 residues. The junction had 2 bases not matched to a gene; V was cut back by 1 base and J by 4 bases. CDR3 region: CASSLDRGGNEKLFF. CDR3 coding DNA: TGTGCCAGCAGCTTAGACAGGGGGGGTAATGAAAAACTGTTTTTT. Combining the CDR3 with reference TRBV7-2 and TRBJ1-4 gives the whole variable domain GAGVSQSPSNKVTEKGKDVELRCDPISGHTALYWYRQSLGQGLEFLIYFQGNSAPDKSGLPSDRFSAERTGGSVSTLTIQRTQQEDSAVYLCASSLDRGGNEKLFFGSGTQLSVL.

V and J are TRBV7-2 and TRBJ2-3; D is possibly TRBD1 (6 bases). V lost 5 bases and J 2 bases, leaving 14 bases between the germline ends. Per the germline V gene, CDR1 is SGHTA and CDR2 is FQGNSA. The CDR3 length is 15 residues. The CDR3 is CASSPDQGYTDTQYF. CDR3 bases: TGTGCCAGCAGCCCCGATCAGGGGTACACAGATACGCAGTATTTT.

The J gene is TRBJ1-4, the V gene TRBV19; D may be TRBD1 (6 bases). CDR3 length: 18 amino acids. Trimming cost V 3 bases and J 3 bases, with 20 bases left between them. CDR1 is LNHDA and CDR2 is SQIVND in the germline V gene (reference sequence). The CDR3 loop reads CASSIVGGLVGPNEKLFF. The CDR3 nucleotides read TGTGCCAGTAGTATTGTCGGGGGGCTGGTCGGACCTAATGAAAAACTGTTTTTT.

This clone was found a few times. The chain links TRBV19 to TRBJ1-5; 8 bases are a match to TRBD1. Germline CDR1 and CDR2: LNHDA and SQIVND (reference sequence). V gave up 2 bases and J gave up 2 bases; unmatched junction bases: 2. The CDR3 has 15 residues. The CDR3 protein is CASSIRDRRNQPQHF. DNA for the CDR3: TGTGCCAGTAGTATAAGGGACAGGCGCAATCAGCCCCAGCATTTT.